The present T cell receptor beta chain was sequenced within a study of T cells in Graves' hyperthyroidism and ophthalmopathy. Study results and limitations: It was a median roughly 6.5 months before onset that the model predicted ophthalmopathy. In the blood, most expanded thyroid clonotypes above 0.001 appeared as well. Separation of ophthalmopathy from stable hyperthyroidism was achieved by a 13 V-J model.

In the case of this clonotype: What it recognizes is unknown. A much larger clone is a single base away; this may be a read error.

Disease duration was under 3 months in the ophthalmopathy patients, who also had a Clinical Activity Score of at least 3 and a NOSPECS grade of at least 4. V was trimmed by 5 bases and J by 4 bases, leaving 10 bases between them. The CDR3 runs to 13 residues. Germline V gene sequence: CDR1 KGHDR, CDR2 SFDVKD. Amplified TCR beta CDR3 regions came from RNA transcripts. The HTBI primer set served for first-round RT-PCR of the TCR CDR3. TCRdb reanalysed the multiplex PCR reads using MiXCR and keeps one entry per CDR3 protein. In the table there are 400,000 to 450,000 distinct CDR3 sequences, roughly 14% of which are singletons.

The rearrangement uses TRBV24-1 and TRBJ2-5; D perhaps matches TRBD2 (5 bases). The TCR was taken from a man younger than 35 with Graves' ophthalmopathy. Material for sequencing was blood. The CDR3 protein is CATSGTLLETQYF. The CDR3 DNA is TGTGCCACCAGTGGGACTCTCTTAGAGACCCAGTACTTC.